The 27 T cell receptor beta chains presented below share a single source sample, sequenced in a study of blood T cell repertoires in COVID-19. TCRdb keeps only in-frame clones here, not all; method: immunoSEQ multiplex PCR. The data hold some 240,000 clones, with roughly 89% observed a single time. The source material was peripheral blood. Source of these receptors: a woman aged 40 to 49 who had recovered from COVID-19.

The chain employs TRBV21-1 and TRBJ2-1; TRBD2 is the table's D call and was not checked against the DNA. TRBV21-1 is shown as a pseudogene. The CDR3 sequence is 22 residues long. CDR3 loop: CASSATAARDSTIAGELGEQFF. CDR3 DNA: TGTGCCAGCAGCGCGACAGCGGCCCGGGACAGTACCATAGCGGGAGAGTTGGGTGAGCAGTTCTTC.

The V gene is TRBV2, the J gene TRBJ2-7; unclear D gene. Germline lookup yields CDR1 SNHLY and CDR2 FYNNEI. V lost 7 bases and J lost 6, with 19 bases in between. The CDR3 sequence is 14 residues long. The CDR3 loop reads CASTNFGLVSEQYF. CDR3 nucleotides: TGTGCCAGCACCAACTTTGGCCTAGTTAGCGAGCAGTACTTC.

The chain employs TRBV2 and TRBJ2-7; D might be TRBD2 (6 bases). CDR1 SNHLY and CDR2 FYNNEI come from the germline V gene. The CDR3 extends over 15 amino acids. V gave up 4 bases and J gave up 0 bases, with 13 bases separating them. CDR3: CASSVWAGSSYEQYF. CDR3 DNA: TGTGCCAGCAGTGTGTGGGCCGGGAGCTCCTACGAGCAGTACTTC.

The CDR3 sequence: CASSKVGGLAAHPGELFF. The CDR3, as DNA: TGTGCCAGCAGCAAAGTGGGCGGGCTAGCGGCCCATCCAGGGGAGCTGTTTTTT. V usage is TRBV21-1 and J usage is TRBJ2-2; the table gives TRBD2 as D, unverified against the DNA. TRBV21-1 is a recognized pseudogene. The length of the CDR3 is 18 residues.

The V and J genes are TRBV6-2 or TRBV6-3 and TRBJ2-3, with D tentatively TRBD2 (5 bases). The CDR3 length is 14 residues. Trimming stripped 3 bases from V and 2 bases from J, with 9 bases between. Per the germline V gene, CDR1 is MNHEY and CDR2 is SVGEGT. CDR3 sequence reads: CASSYLRATDTQYF. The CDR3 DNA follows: TGTGCCAGCAGTTATCTGCGGGCCACAGATACGCAGTATTTT.

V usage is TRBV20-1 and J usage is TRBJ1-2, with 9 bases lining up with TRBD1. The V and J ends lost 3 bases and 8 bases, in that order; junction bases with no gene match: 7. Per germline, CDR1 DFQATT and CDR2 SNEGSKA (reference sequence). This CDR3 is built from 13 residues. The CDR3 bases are TGCAGTGCTAGTCCCGACAGGGGGAGAGGCTACACCTTC. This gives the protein CSASPDRGRGYTF.

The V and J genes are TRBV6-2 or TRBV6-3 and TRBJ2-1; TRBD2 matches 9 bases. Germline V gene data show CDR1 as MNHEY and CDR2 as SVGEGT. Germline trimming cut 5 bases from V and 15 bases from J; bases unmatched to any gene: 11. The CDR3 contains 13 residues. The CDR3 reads CASSNPPGLALFF. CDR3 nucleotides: TGTGCCAGCAGTAACCCACCGGGACTAGCCCTGTTCTTC.

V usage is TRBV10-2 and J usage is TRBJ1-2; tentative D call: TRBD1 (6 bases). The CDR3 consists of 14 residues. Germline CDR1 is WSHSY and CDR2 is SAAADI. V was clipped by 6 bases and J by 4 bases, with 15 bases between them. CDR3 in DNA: TGCGCCAGCAGCCCAGGGGAAGGCGGCTATGGCTACACCTTC. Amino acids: CASSPGEGGYGYTF.

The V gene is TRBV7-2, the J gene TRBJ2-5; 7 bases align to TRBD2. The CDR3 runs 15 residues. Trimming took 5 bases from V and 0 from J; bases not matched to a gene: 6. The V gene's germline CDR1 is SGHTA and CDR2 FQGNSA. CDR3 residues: CASSLIAGHQETQYF. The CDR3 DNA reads TGTGCCAGCAGCCTTATAGCGGGCCACCAAGAGACCCAGTACTTC.

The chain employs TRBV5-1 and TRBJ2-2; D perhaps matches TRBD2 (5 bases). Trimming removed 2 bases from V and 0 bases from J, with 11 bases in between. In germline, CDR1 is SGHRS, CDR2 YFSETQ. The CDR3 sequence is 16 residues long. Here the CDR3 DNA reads TGCGCCAGCAGCTTACTAGTTACGTCGAACACCGGGGAGCTGTTTTTT. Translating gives CASSLLVTSNTGELFF.

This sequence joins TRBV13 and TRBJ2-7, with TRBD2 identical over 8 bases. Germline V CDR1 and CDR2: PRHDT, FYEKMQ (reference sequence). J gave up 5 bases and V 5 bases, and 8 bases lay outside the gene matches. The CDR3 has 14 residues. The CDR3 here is CASSHRGGHDEQYV. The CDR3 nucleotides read TGTGCCAGCAGCCACCGGGGGGGCCACGACGAGCAGTACGTC.

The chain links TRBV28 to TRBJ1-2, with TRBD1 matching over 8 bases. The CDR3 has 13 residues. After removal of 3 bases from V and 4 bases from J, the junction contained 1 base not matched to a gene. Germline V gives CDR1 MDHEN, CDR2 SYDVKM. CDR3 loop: CASSFRGLYGYTF. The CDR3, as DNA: TGTGCCAGCAGTTTCAGGGGGCTCTATGGCTACACCTTC.

CDR3 protein: CASRGTVNSNQPQHF. The CDR3 DNA reads as TGTGCCAGCAGGGGGACAGTCAATAGCAATCAGCCCCAGCATTTT. V gene TRBV6-5 combines with J gene TRBJ1-5; 7 bases fit TRBD1. The ends lost 6 bases at V and 0 bases at J; junction bases unmatched: 5. Germline loops: CDR1 MNHEY, CDR2 SVGAGI. The CDR3 totals 15 residues.

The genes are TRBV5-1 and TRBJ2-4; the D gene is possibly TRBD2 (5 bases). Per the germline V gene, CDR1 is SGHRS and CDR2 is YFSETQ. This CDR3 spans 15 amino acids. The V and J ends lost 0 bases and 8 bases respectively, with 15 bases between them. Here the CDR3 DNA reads TGCGCCAGCAGCTTGGGGTCCGGGATTTGGGACATTCAGTACTTC. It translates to CASSLGSGIWDIQYF. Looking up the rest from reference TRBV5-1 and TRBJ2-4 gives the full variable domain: KAGVTQTPRYLIKTRGQQVTLSCSPISGHRSVSWYQQTPGQGLQFLFEYFSETQRNKGNFPGRFSGRQFSNSRSEMNVSTLELGDSALYLCASSLGSGIWDIQYFGAGTRLSVL.

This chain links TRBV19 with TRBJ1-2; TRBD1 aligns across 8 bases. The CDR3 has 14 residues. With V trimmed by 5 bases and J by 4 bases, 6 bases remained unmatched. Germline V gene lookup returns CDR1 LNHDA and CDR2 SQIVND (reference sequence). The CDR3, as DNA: TGTGCCAGTAGTTCGGGGGACAGGCCCTATGGCTACACCTTC. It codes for CASSSGDRPYGYTF.

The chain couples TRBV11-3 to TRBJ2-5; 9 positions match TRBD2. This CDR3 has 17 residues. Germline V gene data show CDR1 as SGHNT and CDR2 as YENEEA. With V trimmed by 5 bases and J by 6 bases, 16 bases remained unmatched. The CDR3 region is CASSRRGMGLAEQTQYF. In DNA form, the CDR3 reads TGTGCCAGCAGCCGCAGGGGGATGGGACTAGCCGAACAGACCCAGTACTTC.

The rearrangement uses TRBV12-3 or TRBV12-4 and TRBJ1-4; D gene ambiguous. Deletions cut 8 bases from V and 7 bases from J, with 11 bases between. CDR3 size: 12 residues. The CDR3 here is CASSPGSEKLFF. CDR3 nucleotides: TGTGCCAGCTCCCCTGGCAGTGAAAAACTGTTTTTT.

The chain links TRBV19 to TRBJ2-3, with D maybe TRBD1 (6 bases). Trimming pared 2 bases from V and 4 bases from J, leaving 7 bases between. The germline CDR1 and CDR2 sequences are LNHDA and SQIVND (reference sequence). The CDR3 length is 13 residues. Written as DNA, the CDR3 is TGTGCCAGTAGTATAAACAGGGCAGATACGCAGTATTTT. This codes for CASSINRADTQYF.

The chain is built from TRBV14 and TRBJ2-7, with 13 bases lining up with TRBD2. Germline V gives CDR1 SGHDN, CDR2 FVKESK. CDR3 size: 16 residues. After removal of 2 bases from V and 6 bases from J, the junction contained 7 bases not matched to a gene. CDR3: CASSQWTSGSSIEQYV. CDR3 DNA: TGTGCCAGCAGCCAATGGACTAGCGGGAGTTCTATCGAGCAGTACGTC.

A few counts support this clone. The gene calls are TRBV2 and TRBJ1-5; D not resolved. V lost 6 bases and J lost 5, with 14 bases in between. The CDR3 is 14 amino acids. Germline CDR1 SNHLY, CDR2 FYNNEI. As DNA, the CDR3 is TGTGCCAGCAGGGGAGACGGTTGGGATCAGCCCCAGCATTTT. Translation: CASRGDGWDQPQHF.

The CDR3 sequence: CASSWGTGENTGELFF. DNA of the CDR3: TGTGCCAGCAGCTGGGGGACAGGGGAGAACACCGGGGAGCTGTTTTTT. The chain combines TRBV7-6 with TRBJ2-2; 10 bases are shared with TRBD1. After removal of 4 bases from V and 1 base from J, the junction contained 3 bases not matched to a gene. CDR3 length equals 16 residues. Germline V gene data show CDR1 as SGHVS and CDR2 as FNYEAQ.

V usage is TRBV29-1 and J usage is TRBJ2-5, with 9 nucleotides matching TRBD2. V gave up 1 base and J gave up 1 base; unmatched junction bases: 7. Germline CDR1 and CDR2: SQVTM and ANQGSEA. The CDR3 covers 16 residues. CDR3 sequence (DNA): TGCAGCGTTGAAGGTCAACTAGCGGGCCGCCAAGAGACCCAGTACTTC. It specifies CSVEGQLAGRQETQYF.

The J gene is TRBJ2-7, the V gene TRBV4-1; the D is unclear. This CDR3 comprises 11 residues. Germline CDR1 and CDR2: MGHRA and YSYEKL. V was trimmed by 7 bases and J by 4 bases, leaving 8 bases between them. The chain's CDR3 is CASTSGYEQYF. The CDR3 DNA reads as TGCGCCAGCACATCGGGTTACGAGCAGTACTTC.

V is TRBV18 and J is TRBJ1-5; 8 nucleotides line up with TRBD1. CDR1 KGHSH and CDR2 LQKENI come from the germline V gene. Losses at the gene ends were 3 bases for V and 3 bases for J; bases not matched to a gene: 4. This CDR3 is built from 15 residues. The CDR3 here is CASSPRTGNNQPQHF. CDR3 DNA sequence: TGTGCCAGCTCACCCCGGACAGGGAACAATCAGCCCCAGCATTTT. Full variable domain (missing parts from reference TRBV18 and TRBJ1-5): NAGVMQNPRHLVRRRGQEARLRCSPMKGHSHVYWYRQLPEEGLKFMVYLQKENIIDESGMPKERFSAEFPKEGPSILRIQQVVRGDSAAYFCASSPRTGNNQPQHFGDGTRLSIL.

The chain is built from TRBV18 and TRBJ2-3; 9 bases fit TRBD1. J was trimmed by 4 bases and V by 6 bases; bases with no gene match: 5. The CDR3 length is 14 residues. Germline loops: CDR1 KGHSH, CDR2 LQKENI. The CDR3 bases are TGTGCCAGCTCGTCCCGGGACAGGGCAGATACGCAGTATTTT. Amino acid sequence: CASSSRDRADTQYF. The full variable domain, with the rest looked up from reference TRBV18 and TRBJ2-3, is NAGVMQNPRHLVRRRGQEARLRCSPMKGHSHVYWYRQLPEEGLKFMVYLQKENIIDESGMPKERFSAEFPKEGPSILRIQQVVRGDSAAYFCASSSRDRADTQYFGPGTRLTVL.

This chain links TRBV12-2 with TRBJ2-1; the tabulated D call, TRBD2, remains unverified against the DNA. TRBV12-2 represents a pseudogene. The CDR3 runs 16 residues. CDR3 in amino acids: CASRLDGGEGHNEQFF. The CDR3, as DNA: TGTGCAAGTCGCTTGGACGGGGGAGAGGGGCACAATGAGCAGTTCTTC.

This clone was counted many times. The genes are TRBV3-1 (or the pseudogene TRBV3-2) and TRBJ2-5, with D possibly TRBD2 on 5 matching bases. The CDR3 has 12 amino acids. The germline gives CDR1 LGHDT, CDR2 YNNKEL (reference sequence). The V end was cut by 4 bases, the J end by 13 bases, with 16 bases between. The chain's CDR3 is CASSRGMAAGYF. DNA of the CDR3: TGTGCCAGCAGCCGGGGAATGGCGGCGGGGTACTTC.